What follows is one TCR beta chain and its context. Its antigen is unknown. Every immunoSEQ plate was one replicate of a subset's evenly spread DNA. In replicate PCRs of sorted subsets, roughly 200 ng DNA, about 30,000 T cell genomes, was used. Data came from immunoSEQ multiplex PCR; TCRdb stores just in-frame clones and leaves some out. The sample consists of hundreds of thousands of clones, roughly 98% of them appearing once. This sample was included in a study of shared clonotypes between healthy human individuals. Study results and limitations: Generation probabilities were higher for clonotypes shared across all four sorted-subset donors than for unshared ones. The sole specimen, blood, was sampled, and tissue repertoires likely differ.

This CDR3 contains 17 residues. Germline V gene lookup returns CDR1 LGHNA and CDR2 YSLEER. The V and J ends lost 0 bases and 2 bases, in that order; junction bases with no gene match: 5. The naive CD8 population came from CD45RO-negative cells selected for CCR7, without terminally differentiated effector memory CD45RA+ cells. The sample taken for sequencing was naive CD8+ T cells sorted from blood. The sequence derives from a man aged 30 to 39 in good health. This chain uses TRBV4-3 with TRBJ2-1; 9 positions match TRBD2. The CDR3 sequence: CASSQDSASGTYNEQFF. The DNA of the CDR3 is TGCGCCAGCAGCCAAGATTCGGCTAGCGGGACCTACAATGAGCAGTTCTTC.